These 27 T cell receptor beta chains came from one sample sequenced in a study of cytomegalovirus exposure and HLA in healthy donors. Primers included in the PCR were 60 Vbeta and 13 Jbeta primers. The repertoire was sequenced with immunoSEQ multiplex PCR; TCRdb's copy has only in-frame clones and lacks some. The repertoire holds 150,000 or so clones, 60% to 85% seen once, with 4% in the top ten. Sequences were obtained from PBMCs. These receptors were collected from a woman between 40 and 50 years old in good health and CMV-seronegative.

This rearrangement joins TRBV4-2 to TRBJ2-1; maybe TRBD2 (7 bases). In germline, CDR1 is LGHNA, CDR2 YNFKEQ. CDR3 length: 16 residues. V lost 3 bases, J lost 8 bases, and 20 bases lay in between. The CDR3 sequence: CASSHPTPGGLDEQFF. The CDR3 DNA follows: TGTGCCAGCAGCCACCCAACCCCGGGGGGCTTGGATGAGCAGTTCTTC.

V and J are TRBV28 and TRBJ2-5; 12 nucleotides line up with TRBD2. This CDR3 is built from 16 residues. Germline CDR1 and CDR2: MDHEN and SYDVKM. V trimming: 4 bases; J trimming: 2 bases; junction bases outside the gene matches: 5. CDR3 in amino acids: CASSSGTSGFQETQYF. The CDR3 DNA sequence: TGTGCCAGCAGTTCCGGGACTAGCGGGTTTCAAGAGACCCAGTACTTC.

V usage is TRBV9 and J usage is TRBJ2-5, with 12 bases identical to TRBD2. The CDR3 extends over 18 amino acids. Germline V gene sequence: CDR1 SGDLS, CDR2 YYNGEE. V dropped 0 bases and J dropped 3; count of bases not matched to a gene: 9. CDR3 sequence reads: CASSVVASGGAPEETQYF. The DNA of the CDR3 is TGTGCCAGCAGCGTAGTGGCTAGCGGGGGGGCCCCAGAAGAGACCCAGTACTTC. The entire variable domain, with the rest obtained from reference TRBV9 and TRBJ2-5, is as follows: DSGVTQTPKHLITATGQRVTLRCSPRSGDLSVYWYQQSLDQGLQFLIQYYNGEERAKGNILERFSAQQFPDLHSELNLSSLELGDSALYFCASSVVASGGAPEETQYFGPGTRLLVL.

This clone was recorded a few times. The CDR3: CASSFSAGANVLTF. The CDR3 region has the DNA TGTGCCAGCAGTTTTAGCGCGGGGGCCAACGTCCTGACTTTC. The V and J genes are TRBV27 and TRBJ2-6; perhaps TRBD2 as D (5 bases). CDR3 size: 14 residues. The germline V gene has CDR1 MNHEY and CDR2 SMNVEV (reference sequence). Between the trimmed V and J ends, which lost 3 bases and 4 bases, there was a span of 7 bases.

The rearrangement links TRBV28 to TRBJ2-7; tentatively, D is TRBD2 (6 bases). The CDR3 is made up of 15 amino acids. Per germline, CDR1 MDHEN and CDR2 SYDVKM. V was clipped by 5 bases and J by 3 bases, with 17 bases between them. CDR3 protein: CASSVRTIGDYEQYF. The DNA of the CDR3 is TGTGCCAGCAGTGTAAGGACTATAGGAGACTACGAGCAGTACTTC.

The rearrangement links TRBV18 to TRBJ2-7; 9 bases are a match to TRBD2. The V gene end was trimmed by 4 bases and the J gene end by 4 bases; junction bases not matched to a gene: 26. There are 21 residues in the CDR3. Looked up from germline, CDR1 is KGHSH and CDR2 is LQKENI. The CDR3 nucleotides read TGTGCCAGCTCACTCGATATAGCGGGGGACCCTCGTTTAATTCTATTTTACGAGCAGTACTTC. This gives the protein CASSLDIAGDPRLILFYEQYF.

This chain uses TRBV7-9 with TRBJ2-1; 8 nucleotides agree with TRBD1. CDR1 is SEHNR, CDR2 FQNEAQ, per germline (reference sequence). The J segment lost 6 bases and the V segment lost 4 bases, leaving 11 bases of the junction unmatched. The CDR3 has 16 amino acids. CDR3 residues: CASSSTDRDGRNEQFF. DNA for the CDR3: TGTGCCAGCAGCTCAACGGACAGGGATGGACGCAATGAGCAGTTCTTC.

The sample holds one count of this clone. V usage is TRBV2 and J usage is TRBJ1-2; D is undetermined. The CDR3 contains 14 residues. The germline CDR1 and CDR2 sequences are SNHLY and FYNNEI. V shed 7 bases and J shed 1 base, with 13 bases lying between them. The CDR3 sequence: CASTARGGNYGYTF. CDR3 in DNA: TGTGCCAGCACAGCCCGTGGAGGTAACTATGGCTACACCTTC.

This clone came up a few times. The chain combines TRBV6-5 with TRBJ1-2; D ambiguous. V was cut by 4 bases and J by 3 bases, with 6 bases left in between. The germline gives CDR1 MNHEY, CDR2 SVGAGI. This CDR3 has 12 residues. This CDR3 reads CASSSRDYGYTF. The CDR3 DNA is TGTGCCAGCAGTTCAAGAGACTATGGCTACACCTTC.

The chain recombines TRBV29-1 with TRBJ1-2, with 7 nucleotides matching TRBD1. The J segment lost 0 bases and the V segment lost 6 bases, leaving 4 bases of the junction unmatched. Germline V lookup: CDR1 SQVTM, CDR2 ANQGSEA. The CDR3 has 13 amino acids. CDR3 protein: CSVETGSNYGYTF. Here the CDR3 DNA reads TGCAGCGTGGAGACAGGGTCTAACTATGGCTACACCTTC.

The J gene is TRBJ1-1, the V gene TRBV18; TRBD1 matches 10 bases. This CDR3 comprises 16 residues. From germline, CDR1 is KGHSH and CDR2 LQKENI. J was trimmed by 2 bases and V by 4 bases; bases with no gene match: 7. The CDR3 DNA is TGTGCCAGCTCACTCGGACAGGGGGGGAGTAACACTGAAGCTTTCTTT. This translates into CASSLGQGGSNTEAFF. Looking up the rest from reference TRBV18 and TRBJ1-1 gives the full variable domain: NAGVMQNPRHLVRRRGQEARLRCSPMKGHSHVYWYRQLPEEGLKFMVYLQKENIIDESGMPKERFSAEFPKEGPSILRIQQVVRGDSAAYFCASSLGQGGSNTEAFFGQGTRLTVV.

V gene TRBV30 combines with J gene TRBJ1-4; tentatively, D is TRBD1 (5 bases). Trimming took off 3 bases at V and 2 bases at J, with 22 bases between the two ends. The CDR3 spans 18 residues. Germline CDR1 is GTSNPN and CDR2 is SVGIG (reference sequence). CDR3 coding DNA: TGTGCCTGGAGCGTCCGCCGGGACGGGGGTGGTACTAATGAAAAACTGTTTTTT. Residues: CAWSVRRDGGGTNEKLFF.

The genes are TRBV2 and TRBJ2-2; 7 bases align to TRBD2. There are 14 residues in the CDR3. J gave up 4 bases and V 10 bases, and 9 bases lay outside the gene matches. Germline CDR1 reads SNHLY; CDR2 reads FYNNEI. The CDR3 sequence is CATRRGRVTGELFF. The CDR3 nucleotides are TGTGCCACCCGGCGAGGGAGGGTCACCGGGGAGCTGTTTTTT.

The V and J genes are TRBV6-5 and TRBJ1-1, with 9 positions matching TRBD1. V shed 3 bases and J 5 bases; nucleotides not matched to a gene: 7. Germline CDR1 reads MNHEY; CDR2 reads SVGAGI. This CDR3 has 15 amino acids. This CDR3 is CASSYNRGRGTEAFF. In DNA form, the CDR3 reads TGTGCCAGCAGTTATAACAGGGGGCGGGGGACTGAAGCTTTCTTT.

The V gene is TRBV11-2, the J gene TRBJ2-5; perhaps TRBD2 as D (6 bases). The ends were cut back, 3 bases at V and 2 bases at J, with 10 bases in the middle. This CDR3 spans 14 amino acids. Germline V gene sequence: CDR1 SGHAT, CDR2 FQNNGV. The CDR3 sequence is CASSLTGVQETQYF. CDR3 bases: TGTGCCAGCAGCTTGACGGGGGTTCAAGAGACCCAGTACTTC.

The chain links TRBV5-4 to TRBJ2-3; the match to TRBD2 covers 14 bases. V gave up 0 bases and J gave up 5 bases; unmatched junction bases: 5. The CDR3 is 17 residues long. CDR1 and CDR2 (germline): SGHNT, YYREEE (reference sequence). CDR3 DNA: TGTGCCAGCAGCTTGGGTGGGACTAGCGGGAGAATAGATACGCAGTATTTT. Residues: CASSLGGTSGRIDTQYF.

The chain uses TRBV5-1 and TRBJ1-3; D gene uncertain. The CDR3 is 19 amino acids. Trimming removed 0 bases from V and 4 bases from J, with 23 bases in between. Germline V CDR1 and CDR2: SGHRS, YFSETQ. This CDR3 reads CASSLGPGSSHSGGNTIYF. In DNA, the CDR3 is TGCGCCAGCAGCTTGGGGCCCGGGAGTTCGCACTCGGGGGGAAACACCATATATTTT.

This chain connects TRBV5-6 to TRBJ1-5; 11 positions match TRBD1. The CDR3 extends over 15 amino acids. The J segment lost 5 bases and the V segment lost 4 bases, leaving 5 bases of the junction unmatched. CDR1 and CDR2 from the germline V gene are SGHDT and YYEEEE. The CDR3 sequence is CASSTGQGVDQPQHF. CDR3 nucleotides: TGTGCCAGCAGCACGGGACAGGGGGTGGATCAGCCCCAGCATTTT.

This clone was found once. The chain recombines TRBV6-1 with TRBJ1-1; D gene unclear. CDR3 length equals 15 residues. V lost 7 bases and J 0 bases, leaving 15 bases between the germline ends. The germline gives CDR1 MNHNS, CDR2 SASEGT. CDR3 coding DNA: TGTGCCAGCACGAAGAGGAGGTCGATGAACACTGAAGCTTTCTTT. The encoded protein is CASTKRRSMNTEAFF.

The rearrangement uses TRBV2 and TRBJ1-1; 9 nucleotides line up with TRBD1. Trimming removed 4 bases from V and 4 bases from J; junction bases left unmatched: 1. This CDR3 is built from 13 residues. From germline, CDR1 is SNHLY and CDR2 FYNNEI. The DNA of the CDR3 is TGTGCCAGCAGTGGACAGGGGGGCACTGAAGCTTTCTTT. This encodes CASSGQGGTEAFF. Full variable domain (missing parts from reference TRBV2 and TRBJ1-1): EPEVTQTPSHQVTQMGQEVILRCVPISNHLYFYWYRQILGQKVEFLVSFYNNEISEKSEIFDDQFSVERPDGSNFTLKIRSTKLEDSAMYFCASSGQGGTEAFFGQGTRLTVV.

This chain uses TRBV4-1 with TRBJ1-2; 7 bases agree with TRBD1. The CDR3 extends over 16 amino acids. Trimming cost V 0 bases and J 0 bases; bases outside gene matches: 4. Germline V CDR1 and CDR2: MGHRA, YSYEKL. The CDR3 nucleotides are TGCGCCAGCAGCCAAGAAGTAGGGACAGCTAACTATGGCTACACCTTC. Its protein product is CASSQEVGTANYGYTF.

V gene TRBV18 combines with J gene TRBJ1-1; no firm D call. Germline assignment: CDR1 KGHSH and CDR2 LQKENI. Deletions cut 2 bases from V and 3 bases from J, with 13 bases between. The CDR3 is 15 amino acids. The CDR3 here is CASSPFTDSDTEAFF. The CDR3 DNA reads TGTGCCAGCTCACCATTTACGGACTCCGACACTGAAGCTTTCTTT.

As DNA, the CDR3 is TGCGCCAGCAGATTAACTACAACTAATGAAAAACTGTTTTTT. Protein sequence: CASRLTTTNEKLFF. The gene calls are TRBV5-1 and TRBJ1-4; D is uncertain. Looked up from germline, CDR1 is SGHRS and CDR2 is YFSETQ. V was shortened by 5 bases and J by 0 bases, with 8 bases between the two germline ends. The CDR3 has 14 amino acids.

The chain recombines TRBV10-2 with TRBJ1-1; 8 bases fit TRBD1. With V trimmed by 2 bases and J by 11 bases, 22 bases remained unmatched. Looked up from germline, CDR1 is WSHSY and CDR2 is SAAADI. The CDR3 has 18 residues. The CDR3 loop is CASSEPPGQVGNSGEAFF. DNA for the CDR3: TGCGCCAGCAGTGAGCCTCCGGGACAGGTTGGGAATAGTGGGGAGGCTTTCTTT.

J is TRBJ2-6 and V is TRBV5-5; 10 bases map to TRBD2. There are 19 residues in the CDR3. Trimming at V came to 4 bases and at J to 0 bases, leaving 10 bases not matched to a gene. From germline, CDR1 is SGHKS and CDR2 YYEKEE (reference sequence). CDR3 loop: CASSLWTSGLASGANVLTF. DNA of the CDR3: TGTGCCAGCAGCCTTTGGACTAGCGGCCTCGCCTCTGGGGCCAACGTCCTGACTTTC.

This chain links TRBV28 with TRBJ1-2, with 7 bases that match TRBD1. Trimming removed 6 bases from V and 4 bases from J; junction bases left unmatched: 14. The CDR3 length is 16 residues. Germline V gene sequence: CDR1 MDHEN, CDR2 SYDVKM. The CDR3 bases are TGTGCCAGCAGCCACCATCCACAGGGGCTCGGCTATGGCTACACCTTC. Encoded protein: CASSHHPQGLGYGYTF.

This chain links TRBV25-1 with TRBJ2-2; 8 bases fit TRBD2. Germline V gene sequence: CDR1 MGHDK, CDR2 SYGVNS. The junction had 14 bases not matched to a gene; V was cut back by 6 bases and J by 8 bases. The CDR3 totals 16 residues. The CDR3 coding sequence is TGTGCCAGCAGCAACCCGGGACTAGGCCTAATTGGGGAGCTGTTTTTT. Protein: CASSNPGLGLIGELFF.